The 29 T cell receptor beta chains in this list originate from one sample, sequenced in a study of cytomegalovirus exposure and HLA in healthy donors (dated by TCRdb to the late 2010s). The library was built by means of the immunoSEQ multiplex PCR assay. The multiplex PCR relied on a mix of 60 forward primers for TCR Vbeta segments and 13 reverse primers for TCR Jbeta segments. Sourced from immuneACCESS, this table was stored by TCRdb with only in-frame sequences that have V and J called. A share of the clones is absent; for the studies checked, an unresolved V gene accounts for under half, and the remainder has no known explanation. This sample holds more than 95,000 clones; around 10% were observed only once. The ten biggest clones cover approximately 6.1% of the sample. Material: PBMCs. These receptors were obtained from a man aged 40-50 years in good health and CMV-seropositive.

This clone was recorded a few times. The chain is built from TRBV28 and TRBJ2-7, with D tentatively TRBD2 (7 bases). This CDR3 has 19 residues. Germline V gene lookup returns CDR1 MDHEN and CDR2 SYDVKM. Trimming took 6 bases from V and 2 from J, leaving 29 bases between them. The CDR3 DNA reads TGTGCCAGCAGCCCCGGAGTAGGGGGGGGTCCGGGACTTCCCTACGAGCAGTACTTC. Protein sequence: CASSPGVGGGPGLPYEQYF. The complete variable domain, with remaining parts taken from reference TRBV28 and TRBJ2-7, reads DVKVTQSSRYLVKRTGEKVFLECVQDMDHENMFWYRQDPGLGLRLIYFSYDVKMKEKGDIPEGYSVSREKKERFSLILESASTNQTSMYLCASSPGVGGGPGLPYEQYFGPGTRLTVT.

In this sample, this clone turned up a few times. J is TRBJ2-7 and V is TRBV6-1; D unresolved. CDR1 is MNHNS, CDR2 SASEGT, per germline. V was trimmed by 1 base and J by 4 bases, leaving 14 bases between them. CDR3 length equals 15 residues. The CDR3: CASSEGANPRYEQYF. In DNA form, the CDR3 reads TGTGCCAGCAGTGAAGGAGCCAACCCCCGATACGAGCAGTACTTC.

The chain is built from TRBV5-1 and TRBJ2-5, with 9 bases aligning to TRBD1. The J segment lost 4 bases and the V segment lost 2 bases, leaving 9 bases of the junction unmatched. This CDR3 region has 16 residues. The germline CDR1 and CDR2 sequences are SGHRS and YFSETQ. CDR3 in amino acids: CASSFAGTGTLETQYF. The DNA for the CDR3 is TGCGCCAGCAGCTTTGCCGGGACAGGGACCCTAGAGACCCAGTACTTC.

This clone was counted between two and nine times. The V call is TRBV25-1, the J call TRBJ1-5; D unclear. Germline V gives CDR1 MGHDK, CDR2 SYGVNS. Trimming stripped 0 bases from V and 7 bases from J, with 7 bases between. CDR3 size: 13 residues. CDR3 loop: CASSEYNRQPQHF. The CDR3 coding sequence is TGTGCCAGCAGTGAATATAACAGACAGCCCCAGCATTTT.

CDR3 sequence (DNA): TGTGCCAGCACCGGGGGGAATGAGCAGTTCTTC. Translated, it gives CASTGGNEQFF. The chain has TRBV4-2 and TRBJ2-1, with TRBD2 identical over 7 bases. V lost 7 bases to trimming and J lost 7 bases; unmatched junction nucleotides: 1. Germline CDR1 is LGHNA and CDR2 is YNFKEQ. This CDR3 contains 11 residues.

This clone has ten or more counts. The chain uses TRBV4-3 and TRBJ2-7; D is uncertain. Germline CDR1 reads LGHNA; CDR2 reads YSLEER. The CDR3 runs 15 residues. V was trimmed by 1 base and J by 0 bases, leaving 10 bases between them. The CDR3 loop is CASSQVAESSYEQYF. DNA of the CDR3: TGCGCCAGCAGCCAAGTCGCGGAAAGCTCCTACGAGCAGTACTTC.

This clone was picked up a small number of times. This CDR3 reads CASSLGRRDRYQETQYF. The CDR3 region has the DNA TGTGCCAGCAGCTTAGGGCGCAGGGATCGGTACCAAGAGACCCAGTACTTC. The chain uses TRBV11-3 and TRBJ2-5, with D perhaps matching TRBD1 (5 bases). The germline V gene has CDR1 SGHNT and CDR2 YENEEA. The CDR3 extends over 17 amino acids. V lost 1 base, J lost 0 bases, and 15 bases lay in between.

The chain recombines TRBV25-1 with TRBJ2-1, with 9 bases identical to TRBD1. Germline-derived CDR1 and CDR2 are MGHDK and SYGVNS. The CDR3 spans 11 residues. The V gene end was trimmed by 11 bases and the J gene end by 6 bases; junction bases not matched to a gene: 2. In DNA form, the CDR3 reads TGTGCCGGACAGGGGAGCAATGAGCAGTTCTTC. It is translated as CAGQGSNEQFF.

DNA for the CDR3: TGTGCCAGCAGCTCGGGACAGCGAGTCACAGATACGCAGTATTTT. This gives the protein CASSSGQRVTDTQYF. This rearrangement joins TRBV7-9 to TRBJ2-3; TRBD1 aligns across 7 bases. CDR3 length: 15 residues. Germline CDR1 is SEHNR and CDR2 is FQNEAQ (reference sequence). V lost 4 bases to trimming and J lost 2 bases; unmatched junction nucleotides: 6.

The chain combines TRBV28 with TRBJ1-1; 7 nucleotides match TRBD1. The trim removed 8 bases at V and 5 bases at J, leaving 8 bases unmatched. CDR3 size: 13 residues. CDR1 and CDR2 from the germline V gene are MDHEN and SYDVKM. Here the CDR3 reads CASRNRGRTEAFF. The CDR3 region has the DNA TGTGCCAGCCGTAACAGGGGAAGGACTGAAGCTTTCTTT. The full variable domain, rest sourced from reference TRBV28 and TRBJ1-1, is DVKVTQSSRYLVKRTGEKVFLECVQDMDHENMFWYRQDPGLGLRLIYFSYDVKMKEKGDIPEGYSVSREKKERFSLILESASTNQTSMYLCASRNRGRTEAFFGQGTRLTVV.

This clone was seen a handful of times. The CDR3 sequence: CAWTDRSGSTGELFF. CDR3 bases: TGTGCCTGGACGGACAGAAGCGGGAGCACCGGGGAGCTGTTTTTT. This chain connects TRBV30 to TRBJ2-2, with 8 positions matching TRBD2. Germline lookup yields CDR1 GTSNPN and CDR2 SVGIG (reference sequence). V dropped 4 bases and J dropped 4; count of bases not matched to a gene: 8. The CDR3 has 15 amino acids.

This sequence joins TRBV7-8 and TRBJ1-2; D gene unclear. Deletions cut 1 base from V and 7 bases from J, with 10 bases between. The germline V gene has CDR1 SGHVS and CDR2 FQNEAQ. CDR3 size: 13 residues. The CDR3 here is CASSLESGSGYTF. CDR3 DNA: TGTGCCAGCAGCTTAGAATCGGGAAGTGGCTACACCTTC.

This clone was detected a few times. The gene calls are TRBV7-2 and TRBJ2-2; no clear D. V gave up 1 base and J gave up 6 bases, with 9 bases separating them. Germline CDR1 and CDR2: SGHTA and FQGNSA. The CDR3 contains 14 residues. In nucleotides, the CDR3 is TGTGCCAGCAGCTTAGTCGTGGGCCCCGGGGAGCTGTTTTTT. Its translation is CASSLVVGPGELFF.

The CDR3 region has the DNA TGTGCCAGCAGCTCAGACAGGGTCCTGGCGACTGAAGCTTTCTTT. It codes for CASSSDRVLATEAFF. The chain links TRBV13 to TRBJ1-1, with TRBD1 identical over 7 bases. Losses at the gene ends were 4 bases for V and 5 bases for J; bases not matched to a gene: 10. The CDR3 covers 15 residues. Germline CDR1 reads PRHDT; CDR2 reads FYEKMQ (reference sequence).

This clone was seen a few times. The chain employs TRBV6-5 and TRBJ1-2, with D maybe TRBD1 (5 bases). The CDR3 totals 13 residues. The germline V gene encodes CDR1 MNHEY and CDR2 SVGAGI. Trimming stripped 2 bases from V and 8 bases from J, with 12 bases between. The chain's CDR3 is CASSYDVRGGYTF. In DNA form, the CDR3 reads TGTGCCAGCAGTTACGATGTTCGGGGGGGCTACACCTTC.

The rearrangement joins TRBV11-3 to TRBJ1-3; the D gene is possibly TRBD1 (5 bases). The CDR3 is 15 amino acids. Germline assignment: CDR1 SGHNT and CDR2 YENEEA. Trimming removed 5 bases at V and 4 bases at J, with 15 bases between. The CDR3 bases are TGTGCCAGCAGCATCCCAGGGCTTGGGGGAAACACCATATATTTT. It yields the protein CASSIPGLGGNTIYF.

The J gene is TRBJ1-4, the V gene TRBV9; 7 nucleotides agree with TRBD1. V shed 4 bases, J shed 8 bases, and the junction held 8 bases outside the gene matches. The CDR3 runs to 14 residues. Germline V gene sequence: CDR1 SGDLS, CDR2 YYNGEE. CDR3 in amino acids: CASSPRTGAEKLFF. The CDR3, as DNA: TGTGCCAGCAGCCCGCGGACAGGCGCCGAAAAACTGTTTTTT.

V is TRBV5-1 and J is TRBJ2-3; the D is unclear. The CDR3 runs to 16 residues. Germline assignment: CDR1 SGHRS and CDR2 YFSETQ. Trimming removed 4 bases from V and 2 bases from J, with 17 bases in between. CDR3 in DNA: TGCGCCAGCAGCATTGGTGCCTCGACAACCACAGATACGCAGTATTTT. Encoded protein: CASSIGASTTTDTQYF.

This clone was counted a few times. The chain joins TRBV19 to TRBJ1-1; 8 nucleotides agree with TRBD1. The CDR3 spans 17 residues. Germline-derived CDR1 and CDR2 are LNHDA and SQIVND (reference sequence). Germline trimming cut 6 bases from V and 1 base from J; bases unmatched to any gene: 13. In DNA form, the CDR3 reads TGTGCCAGTAGCCTCCTCCACCGGGACAGGAGGAACACTGAAGCTTTCTTT. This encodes CASSLLHRDRRNTEAFF.

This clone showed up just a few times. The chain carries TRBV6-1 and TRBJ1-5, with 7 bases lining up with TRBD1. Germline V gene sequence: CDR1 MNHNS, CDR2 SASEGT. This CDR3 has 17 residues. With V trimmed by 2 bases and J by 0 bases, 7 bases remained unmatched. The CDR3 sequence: CASSEFDREDSNQPQHF. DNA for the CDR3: TGTGCCAGCAGTGAATTCGACAGGGAAGATAGCAATCAGCCCCAGCATTTT.

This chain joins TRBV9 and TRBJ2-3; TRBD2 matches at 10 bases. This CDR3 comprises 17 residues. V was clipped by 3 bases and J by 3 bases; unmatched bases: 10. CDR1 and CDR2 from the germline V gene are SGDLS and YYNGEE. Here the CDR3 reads CASSGDLAGVVTDTQYF. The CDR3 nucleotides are TGTGCCAGCAGCGGCGACCTAGCGGGAGTTGTGACAGATACGCAGTATTTT.

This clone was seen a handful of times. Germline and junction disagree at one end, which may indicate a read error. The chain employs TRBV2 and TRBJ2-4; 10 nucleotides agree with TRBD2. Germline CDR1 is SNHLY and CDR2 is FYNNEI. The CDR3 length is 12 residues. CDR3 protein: CASRVAGGQEDF. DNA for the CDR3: TGTGCCAGCCGAGTAGCGGGAGGCCAGGAGGACTTC.

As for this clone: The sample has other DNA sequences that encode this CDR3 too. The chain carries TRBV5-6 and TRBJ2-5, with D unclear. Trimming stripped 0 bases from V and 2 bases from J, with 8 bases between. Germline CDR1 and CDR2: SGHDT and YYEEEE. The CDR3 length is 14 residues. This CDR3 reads CASSLGAIQETQYF. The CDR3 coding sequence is TGTGCCAGCAGCTTGGGGGCCATACAAGAGACCCAGTACTTC.

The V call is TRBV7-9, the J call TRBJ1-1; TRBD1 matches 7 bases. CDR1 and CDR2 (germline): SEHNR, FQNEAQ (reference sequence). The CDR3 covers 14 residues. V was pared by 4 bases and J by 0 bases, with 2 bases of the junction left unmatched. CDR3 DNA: TGTGCCAGCAGCTGGGACAGCTTGAACACTGAAGCTTTCTTT. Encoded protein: CASSWDSLNTEAFF.

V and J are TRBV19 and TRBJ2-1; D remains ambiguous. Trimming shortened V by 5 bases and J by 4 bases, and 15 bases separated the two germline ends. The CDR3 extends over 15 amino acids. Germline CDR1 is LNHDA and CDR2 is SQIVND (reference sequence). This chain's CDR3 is CASSLEISSYNEQFF. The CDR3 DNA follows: TGTGCCAGTAGTCTGGAGATCAGTAGTTACAATGAGCAGTTCTTC.

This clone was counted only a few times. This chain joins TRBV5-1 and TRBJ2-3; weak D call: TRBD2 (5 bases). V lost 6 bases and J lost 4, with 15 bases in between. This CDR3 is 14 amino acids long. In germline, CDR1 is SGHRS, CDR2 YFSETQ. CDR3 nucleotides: TGCGCCAGCAACGAGGGCCCTGGGGCAGATACGCAGTATTTT. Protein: CASNEGPGADTQYF.

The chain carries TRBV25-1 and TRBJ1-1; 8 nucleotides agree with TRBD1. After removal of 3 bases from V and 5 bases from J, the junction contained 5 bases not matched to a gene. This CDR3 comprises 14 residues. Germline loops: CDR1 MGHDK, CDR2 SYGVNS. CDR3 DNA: TGTGCCAGCAGTGACCCTACAGGGGGGACTGAAGCTTTCTTT. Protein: CASSDPTGGTEAFF.

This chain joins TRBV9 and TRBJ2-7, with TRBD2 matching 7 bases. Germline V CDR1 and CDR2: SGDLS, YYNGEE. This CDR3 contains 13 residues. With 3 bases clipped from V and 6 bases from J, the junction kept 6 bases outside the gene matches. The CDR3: CASSGGSSREQYF. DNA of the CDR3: TGTGCCAGCAGCGGCGGGAGTTCTCGCGAGCAGTACTTC.

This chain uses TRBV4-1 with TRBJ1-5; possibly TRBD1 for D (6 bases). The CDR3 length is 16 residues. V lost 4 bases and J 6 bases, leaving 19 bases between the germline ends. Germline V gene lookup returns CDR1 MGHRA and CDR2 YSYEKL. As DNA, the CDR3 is TGCGCCAGCAGCCTAGTACCGGGGGCGGGAGGTCAGCCCCAGCATTTT. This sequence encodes CASSLVPGAGGQPQHF.